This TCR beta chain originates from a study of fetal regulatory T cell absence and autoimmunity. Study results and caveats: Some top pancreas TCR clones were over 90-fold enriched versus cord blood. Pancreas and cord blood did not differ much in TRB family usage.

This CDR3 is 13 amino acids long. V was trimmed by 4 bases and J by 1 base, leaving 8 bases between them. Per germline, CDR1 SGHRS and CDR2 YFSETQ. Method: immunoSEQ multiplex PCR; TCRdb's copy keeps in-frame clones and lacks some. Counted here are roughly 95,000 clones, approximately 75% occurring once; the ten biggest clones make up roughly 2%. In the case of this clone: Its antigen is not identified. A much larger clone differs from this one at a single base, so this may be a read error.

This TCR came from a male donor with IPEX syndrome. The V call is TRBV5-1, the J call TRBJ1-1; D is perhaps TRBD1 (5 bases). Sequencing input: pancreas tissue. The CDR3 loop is CASSRGQNTEAFF. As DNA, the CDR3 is TGCGCCAGCAGCCGAGGACAGAACACTGAAGCTTTCTTT.